The 24 T cell receptor beta chains below were found in one sample sequenced in a study of early T cells in non-severe SARS-CoV-2 infection. MiXCR, run by TCRdb on the 5' RACE reads, gives a single entry per CDR3 protein. The sample consists of 30,000 or so distinct CDR3 sequences, roughly 3.9% of them appearing once. Sequencing used whole blood. These receptors were taken from an adult who was a healthcare worker with PCR-confirmed SARS-CoV-2 infection or an uninfected control (not recorded which).

This clonotype was observed at least ten times. V and J are TRBV6-6 and TRBJ1-5, with 8 bases fitting TRBD1. V lost 6 bases, J lost 11 bases, and 18 bases stayed unmatched. This CDR3 has 16 residues. Germline CDR1 MNHNY, CDR2 SVGAGI (reference sequence). In nucleotides, the CDR3 is TGTGCCAGCAGCCCAAGGGGACAGGACGTAATCATGGCCCAGCATTTT. It specifies CASSPRGQDVIMAQHF.

Points on this clonotype: This clone may be a read error of a much larger clone one base away. The chain employs TRBV19 and TRBJ1-2, with D unresolved. CDR1 and CDR2 (germline): LNHDA, SQIVND (reference sequence). There are 12 residues in the CDR3. CDR3 in DNA: TGTCCCAGTAGCCGATCAGGATATGGCTACACCTTC. Translated: CPSSRSGYGYTF.

This chain links TRBV7-8 with TRBJ2-2; perhaps TRBD2 as D (7 bases). This CDR3 is 19 amino acids long. V lost 1 base and J 2 bases, leaving 20 bases between the germline ends. The germline CDR1 and CDR2 sequences are SGHVS and FQNEAQ. CDR3 bases: TGTGCCAGCAGCTTAGGGACCGGGCGGGGGCAGCTTAACACCGGGGAGCTGTTTTTT. As protein: CASSLGTGRGQLNTGELFF.

This clonotype was observed many times. This chain joins TRBV29-1 and TRBJ2-1, with TRBD2 identical over 12 bases. The J segment lost 6 bases and the V segment lost 7 bases, leaving 4 bases of the junction unmatched. This CDR3 has 13 residues. Germline CDR1 reads SQVTM; CDR2 reads ANQGSEA. Here the CDR3 DNA reads TGCAGCGCCGGACTAGCGGGAACCAATGAGCAGTTCTTC. As protein: CSAGLAGTNEQFF.

V is TRBV19 and J is TRBJ2-7; a possible D gene is TRBD1 (6 bases). The CDR3 is made up of 14 amino acids. Germline V CDR1 and CDR2: LNHDA, SQIVND (reference sequence). The ends were cut back, 3 bases at V and 3 bases at J, with 12 bases in the middle. The CDR3 DNA is TGTGCCAGTAGTATCCAGGGGCCTATCTACGAGCAGTACTTC. Amino acid sequence: CASSIQGPIYEQYF.

The CDR3 sequence: CASTPLGQDNYEQYF. The CDR3 DNA sequence: TGTGCCAGCACCCCTTTGGGACAGGACAACTACGAGCAGTACTTC. The chain links TRBV12-3 or TRBV12-4 to TRBJ2-7; 8 nucleotides match TRBD1. The CDR3 runs to 15 residues. J gave up 3 bases and V 7 bases, and 11 bases lay outside the gene matches.

This clonotype appeared many times. The chain recombines TRBV11-1 with TRBJ2-7; 11 bases are shared with TRBD1. The CDR3 contains 16 residues. V dropped 5 bases and J dropped 5; count of bases not matched to a gene: 11. Germline V gives CDR1 SGHAT, CDR2 FQDESV (reference sequence). CDR3 coding DNA: TGTGCCAGCAGCACCCAATCCGGGACAGGGGGTAACGAGCAGTACTTC. This sequence encodes CASSTQSGTGGNEQYF.

This clonotype was detected many times. The gene calls are TRBV2 and TRBJ2-1, with 8 bases lining up with TRBD1. The CDR3 has 14 residues. Germline assignment: CDR1 SNHLY and CDR2 FYNNEI. The V segment lost 5 bases and the J segment 8 bases; nucleotides outside the gene matches: 8. DNA for the CDR3: TGTGCCAGCAGTTTACAGGGGGGTACGTATGAGCAGTTCTTC. Its protein is CASSLQGGTYEQFF.

The sample holds many counts of this clonotype. This chain links TRBV10-3 with TRBJ2-7; the D is unclear. V shed 7 bases and J shed 5 bases, with 15 bases lying between them. This CDR3 contains 13 residues. Germline V gives CDR1 ENHRY, CDR2 SYGVKD. The CDR3 nucleotides are TGTGCCATCAATTCCCAAGAGAGCCACGAGCAGTACTTC. It yields the protein CAINSQESHEQYF.

The rearrangement joins TRBV7-2 to TRBJ1-5; TRBD1 agrees at 10 bases. Trimming took 5 bases from V and 4 from J; bases not matched to a gene: 5. This CDR3 region has 15 residues. Germline V CDR1 and CDR2: SGHTA, FQGNSA. For the CDR3, the DNA is TGTGCCAGCAGCAAAGACAGGGGGCTTAATCAGCCCCAGCATTTT. Its protein product is CASSKDRGLNQPQHF.

This clonotype was counted many times. The chain has TRBV4-2 and TRBJ2-5; TRBD1 or TRBD2 may be the D gene (5 bases each). Germline values: CDR1 LGHNA, CDR2 YNFKEQ. The CDR3 has 15 residues. V was pared by 5 bases and J by 1 base, with 14 bases between. The CDR3 DNA follows: TGTGCCAGCAGCGCCGCTACCGGGGCCCAAGAGACCCAGTACTTC. Its protein is CASSAATGAQETQYF.

This clonotype has at least ten counts. The chain recombines TRBV12-3 or TRBV12-4 with TRBJ2-1; no reliable D call. The CDR3 length is 12 residues. Trimming removed 1 base at V and 10 bases at J, with 8 bases between. The CDR3 spells CASSLEGWEQFF. In nucleotides, the CDR3 is TGTGCCAGCAGTTTAGAGGGATGGGAGCAGTTCTTC.

This clonotype was recorded many times. The chain employs TRBV6-2 or TRBV6-3 and TRBJ2-1; maybe TRBD1 (6 bases). The CDR3 sequence is 13 residues long. The germline CDR1 and CDR2 sequences are MNHEY and SVGEGT. The V end lost 7 bases, the J end lost 7 bases, and 14 bases lay between the germline ends. The CDR3 DNA sequence: TGTGCCAGCAACTACAGGGATTGGAATGAGCAGTTCTTC. It yields the protein CASNYRDWNEQFF.

This clonotype was counted a few times. The rearrangement joins TRBV11-3 to TRBJ1-1; weak D call: TRBD1 (5 bases). Germline V gene lookup returns CDR1 SGHNT and CDR2 YENEEA. Deletions cut 5 bases from V and 0 bases from J, with 10 bases between. CDR3 length: 14 amino acids. CDR3 sequence: CASSEGPLNTEAFF. DNA for the CDR3: TGTGCCAGCAGCGAGGGACCCCTGAACACTGAAGCTTTCTTT.

This clonotype was found many times. V usage is TRBV6-5 and J usage is TRBJ1-1; D unclear. The CDR3 length is 13 residues. The germline V gene encodes CDR1 MNHEY and CDR2 SVGAGI. Trimming pared 6 bases from V and 5 bases from J, leaving 13 bases between. CDR3 amino acids: CASSRRLETEAFF. CDR3 sequence (DNA): TGTGCCAGCAGCCGTCGGCTTGAAACTGAAGCTTTCTTT.

The sample holds a few counts of this clonotype. The chain joins TRBV19 to TRBJ2-2; 8 bases agree with TRBD1. Trimming removed 5 bases from V and 8 bases from J; junction bases left unmatched: 7. Germline V gene sequence: CDR1 LNHDA, CDR2 SQIVND (reference sequence). The CDR3 contains 14 residues. The CDR3 loop reads CASSVGQGSGELFF. CDR3 in DNA: TGTGCCAGTAGTGTCGGACAGGGATCAGGGGAGCTGTTTTTT.

This clonotype has at least ten counts. The V call is TRBV7-6, the J call TRBJ1-1; D gene uncertain. The CDR3 totals 15 residues. The germline V and J ends were trimmed by 1 base and 2 bases, with 11 bases remaining between them. Germline assignment: CDR1 SGHVS and CDR2 FNYEAQ. CDR3 protein: CASSLGWAGNTEAFF. The CDR3 DNA reads as TGTGCCAGCAGCTTAGGCTGGGCAGGCAACACTGAAGCTTTCTTT.

This clonotype was seen repeatedly, ten times or more. J is TRBJ2-1 and V is TRBV2; 7 bases match TRBD2. Germline loops: CDR1 SNHLY, CDR2 FYNNEI. Trimming at V came to 3 bases and at J to 10 bases, leaving 15 bases not matched to a gene. CDR3 length: 16 amino acids. The CDR3 DNA follows: TGTGCCAGCAGTGATGTGCAAGCGGGGAAAAGGGTAGAGCAGTTCTTC. It is translated as CASSDVQAGKRVEQFF.

This clonotype was seen many times. The genes are TRBV11-2 and TRBJ2-7, with 9 positions matching TRBD2. The length of the CDR3 is 15 residues. The trim removed 1 base at V and 3 bases at J, leaving 4 bases unmatched. Per germline, CDR1 SGHAT and CDR2 FQNNGV. The chain's CDR3 is CASSLGSGGSYEQYF. The CDR3, as DNA: TGTGCCAGCAGCTTAGGGAGCGGGGGGAGCTACGAGCAGTACTTC.

This clonotype was seen many times. This sequence joins TRBV5-1 and TRBJ2-5; D not resolved. CDR3 size: 11 residues. V was clipped by 0 bases and J by 9 bases, with 6 bases between them. CDR1 is SGHRS, CDR2 YFSETQ, per germline. The CDR3 DNA sequence: TGCGCCAGCAGCTTGGACTCGGCCCAGTACTTC. Translated: CASSLDSAQYF.

This clonotype turned up a few times. This chain joins TRBV29-1 and TRBJ2-3; 9 bases are shared with TRBD1. The ends lost 7 bases at V and 1 base at J; junction bases unmatched: 9. The CDR3 totals 15 residues. Germline CDR1 reads SQVTM; CDR2 reads ANQGSEA. The CDR3 nucleotides are TGCAGCGGGGGGACAGGGATTAGGGGCACAGATACGCAGTATTTT. Amino acids: CSGGTGIRGTDTQYF.

The chain employs TRBV29-1 and TRBJ1-3, with D unclear. The CDR3 totals 11 residues. The germline CDR1 and CDR2 sequences are SQVTM and ANQGSEA. The ends were cut back, 0 bases at V and 7 bases at J, with 4 bases in the middle. The CDR3 region is CSVEDHNTIYF. As DNA, the CDR3 is TGCAGCGTTGAAGATCACAACACCATATATTTT.

This clonotype was counted ten times or more. The V call is TRBV30, the J call TRBJ2-1; 7 bases agree with TRBD1. The length of the CDR3 is 12 residues. From germline, CDR1 is GTSNPN and CDR2 SVGIG (reference sequence). Trimming at V came to 3 bases and at J to 7 bases, leaving 3 bases not matched to a gene. Here the CDR3 DNA reads TGTGCCTGGAGCCCGACAGGGAATGAGCAGTTCTTC. Residues: CAWSPTGNEQFF.

This chain connects TRBV10-3 to TRBJ2-7; D might be TRBD1 (6 bases). This CDR3 spans 15 amino acids. V lost 8 bases, J lost 0 bases, and 17 bases lay in between. The germline V gene encodes CDR1 ENHRY and CDR2 SYGVKD. For the CDR3, the DNA is TGTGCCATCCGCAGGTGGGACACCGACTCCTACGAGCAGTACTTC. Protein: CAIRRWDTDSYEQYF.